What follows is one TCR beta chain and its context. Its antigen has not been determined. Base qualities are not recorded, but no much larger clone differs from it by a single base. This sample was included in a study of OX40 agonist ivuxolimab in advanced cancers. General notes on the study: The costimulatory receptor OX40 (CD134) was targeted by ivuxolimab, a fully human IgG2 agonistic monoclonal antibody. Intravenous ivuxolimab was administered to patients every 2 weeks at six dose levels: 0.01, 0.1, 0.3, 1.5, 3 and 10 mg/kg. Among the 50 to 55 dose-escalation patients, around 20 had hepatocellular carcinoma, approximately 15 melanoma, 9 renal cell carcinoma and 9 head and neck cancer. The dose-escalation cohort was about 86% male with a mean age of about 58 years, ranging from 23 to 79. Prior anti-PD-1, anti-PD-L1 or anti-CTLA-4 therapy was permitted, and checkpoint inhibitors had been received by about 44% of dose-escalation patients. Three dose-escalation patients achieved partial responses, one with hepatocellular carcinoma and two with cutaneous melanoma. Peripheral TCRbeta sequencing aimed to test whether ivuxolimab altered TCR sequence diversity and caused clonal T-cell expansion. The monotherapy dose-escalation portion (N of about 50 patients) of the phase I ivuxolimab trial is reported in the paper. The research as a whole found: The antigen specificity of the clonally expanded peripheral T cells was not determined. Low levels of normalized T-cell clonal expansion were also seen in some nonresponding patients. At doses from 0.1 to 3.0 mg/kg, clonal expansion was seen in both CD4+ and CD8+ blood T cells between baseline and week 6. After ivuxolimab, more expanded clones were found on average in CD8+ T cells than in CD4+ T cells. In the 0.1-3.0 mg/kg groups, partial responders had among the lowest normalized peripheral clonal expansion, particularly in CD8+ T cells.

For sequencing of the TCRbeta CDR3 region, genomic DNA was extracted from the sorted cells. TCRbeta CDR3 regions were sequenced using the immunoSEQ Assay. The table was pulled from immuneACCESS by TCRdb, which kept in-frame rearrangements only. Such tables lose some clones; where checked, under half of the loss comes from unresolved V genes, and the rest has no known cause. The table for this sample lists about 73,000 clones; approximately 86% of them were counted only once. Of the sample, 0.68% is held by the ten largest clones. As encoded in the germline V gene (reference sequence), CDR1 is GTSNPN while CDR2 is SVGIG. Ends trimmed: V by 0 bases, J by 5 bases; bases unmatched to a gene: 3. Reading from cysteine to phenylalanine, the CDR3 counts 13 amino acids. Solely the CDR3 DNA is kept, with 39 bases framed from the first base. Patients with autoimmune disease history or receiving systemic immunosuppression were excluded from the trial. Peripheral blood for TCR sequencing was collected from all dose cohorts at baseline, on cycle 4 day 1, and on cycle 7 day 1. Samples were obtained from an open-label, multicenter, first-in-human phase I dose-escalation trial of ivuxolimab. Adults with locally advanced or metastatic head and neck squamous cell, hepatocellular, melanoma or renal cell carcinoma were enrolled in the trial. Before TCR sequencing, CD4+ T cells and CD8+ T cells from peripheral blood were sorted into separate populations.

The clonotype comes from an adult with an advanced solid tumor such as melanoma, head and neck, liver or kidney cancer. Specimen: CD4+ or CD8+ T cells sorted from blood, collected in a trial of the OX40 agonist ivuxolimab. The V and J segments used are TRBV30 and TRBJ2-5, with 7 central nucleotides matching TRBD2. The DNA sequence is TGTGCCTGGAGTGTCGGGGGGAGGGAGACCCAGTACTTC. This sequence encodes CAWSVGGRETQYF. Full variable domain (CDR3 extended with the reference TRBV30 and TRBJ2-5 proteins): SQTIHQWPATLVQPVGSPLSLECTVEGTSNPNLYWYRQAAGRGLQLLFYSVGIGQISSEVPQNLSASRPQDRQFILSSKKLLLSDSGFYLCAWSVGGRETQYFGPGTRLLVL.